The TCR beta chain described here comes from a study of high-grade serous ovarian cancer treatment subgroups. Study-level findings and limits: Different patients shared almost no repertoire; same-patient tumors shared about 0.095 to 0.85. Repertoire analysis covered CDR3 alone, not CDR1 or CDR2. TCR relatedness rose with neoantigen level and trended with mutation load.

The tumor samples were collected prior to definitive surgery or chemotherapy. Here immunoSEQ multiplex PCR was the method, and the copy in TCRdb shows in-frame clones only, minus some. The sample includes 30,000 to 40,000 clones, roughly 83% of them seen just once. The germline CDR1 and CDR2 sequences are SGHNT and YYREEE (reference sequence). The CDR3 sequence is 14 residues long. V lost 2 bases, J lost 6 bases, and 11 bases lay in between. This clone occurred a few times. No antigen is known for it. The sequenced sample was tumor tissue. The TCR comes from a human donor with high-grade serous ovarian cancer. The J gene is TRBJ1-4, the V gene TRBV5-4; the D gene is possibly TRBD1 (6 bases). CDR3 sequence (DNA): TGTGCCAGCAGCTTAGGGGGGTTTGATGAAAAACTGTTTTTT. This translates into CASSLGGFDEKLFF.